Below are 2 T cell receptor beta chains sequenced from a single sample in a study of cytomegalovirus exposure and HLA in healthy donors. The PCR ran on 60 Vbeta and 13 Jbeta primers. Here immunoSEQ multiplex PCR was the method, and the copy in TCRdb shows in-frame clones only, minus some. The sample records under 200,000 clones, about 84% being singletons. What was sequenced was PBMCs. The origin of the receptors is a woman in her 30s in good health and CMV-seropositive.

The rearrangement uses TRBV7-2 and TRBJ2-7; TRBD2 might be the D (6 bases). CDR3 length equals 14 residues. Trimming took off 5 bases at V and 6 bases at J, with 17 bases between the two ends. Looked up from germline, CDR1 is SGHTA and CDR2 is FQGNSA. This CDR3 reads CASSLGGTVGEQYF. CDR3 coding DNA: TGTGCCAGCAGCCTCGGAGGGACCGTGGGCGAGCAGTACTTC.

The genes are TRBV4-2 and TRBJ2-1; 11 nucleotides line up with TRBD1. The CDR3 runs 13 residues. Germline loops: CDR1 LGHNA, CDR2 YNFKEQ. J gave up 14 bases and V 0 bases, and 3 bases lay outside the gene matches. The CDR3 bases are TGTGCCAGCAGCCAAGATGGGGACAGGGGGAAGTTCTTC. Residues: CASSQDGDRGKFF.